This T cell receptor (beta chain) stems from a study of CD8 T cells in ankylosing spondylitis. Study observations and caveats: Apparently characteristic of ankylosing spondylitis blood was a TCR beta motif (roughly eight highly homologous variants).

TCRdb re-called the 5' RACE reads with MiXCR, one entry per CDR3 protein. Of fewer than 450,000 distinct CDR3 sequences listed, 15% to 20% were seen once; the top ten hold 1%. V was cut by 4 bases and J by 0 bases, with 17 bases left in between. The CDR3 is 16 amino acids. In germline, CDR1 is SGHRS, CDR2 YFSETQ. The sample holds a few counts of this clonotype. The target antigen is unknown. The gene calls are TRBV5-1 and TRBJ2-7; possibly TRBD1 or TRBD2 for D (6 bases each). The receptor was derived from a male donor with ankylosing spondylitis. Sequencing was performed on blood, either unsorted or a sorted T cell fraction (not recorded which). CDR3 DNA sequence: TGCGCCAGCAGCCCCAGGGGCGGGGCGGTCTCCTACGAGCAGTACTTC. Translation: CASSPRGGAVSYEQYF.